These 32 T cell receptor beta chains share one sample of origin, sequenced in a study of T cell repertoires in cytomegalovirus infection. Their recognized antigens are unknown. TCRdb recomputed calls from the reads with MiXCR, one row per CDR3 protein. Among hundreds of thousands of distinct CDR3 sequences listed, 31% were seen once. The starting material was cultured CD8+ T cells from PBMCs, obtained from culture after CMV antigen stimulation. Receptors were obtained from a human donor in good health (CMV status not recorded). Some clones in this sample may be carry-over from other donors' samples.

Many counts were recorded for this clonotype. V is TRBV7-9 and J is TRBJ2-1, with TRBD2 matching over 11 bases. CDR1 is SEHNR, CDR2 FQNEAQ, per germline (reference sequence). The CDR3 is 14 residues long. The J segment lost 7 bases and the V segment lost 5 bases, leaving 4 bases of the junction unmatched. The DNA of the CDR3 is TGTGCCAGCAGCCTTAGCGGGGGGGCTAATGAGCAGTTCTTC. Translating it yields CASSLSGGANEQFF.

This chain links TRBV24-1 with TRBJ2-1; 7 bases map to TRBD1. V shed 3 bases, J shed 7 bases, and the junction held 8 bases outside the gene matches. The CDR3 has 15 residues. Germline assignment: CDR1 KGHDR and CDR2 SFDVKD. CDR3 sequence: CATSDRQGNWNEQFF. CDR3 DNA sequence: TGTGCCACCAGTGATCGACAGGGCAATTGGAATGAGCAGTTCTTC.

In its sample, this clonotype was seen a few times. The chain links TRBV20-1 to TRBJ2-3; 7 bases match TRBD2. Germline loops: CDR1 DFQATT, CDR2 SNEGSKA (reference sequence). This CDR3 has 14 residues. V trimming: 6 bases; J trimming: 3 bases; junction bases outside the gene matches: 9. CDR3 sequence (DNA): TGCAGTGCGTCCGGACTAGTGCGGACAGATACGCAGTATTTT. Translated: CSASGLVRTDTQYF.

The gene calls are TRBV4-1 and TRBJ2-2, with 11 bases aligning to TRBD2. Looked up from germline, CDR1 is MGHRA and CDR2 is YSYEKL. With V trimmed by 1 base and J by 5 bases, 12 bases remained unmatched. The CDR3 is 19 residues long. CDR3 in amino acids: CASSQATSGDLLGTGELFF. CDR3 coding DNA: TGCGCCAGCAGCCAAGCGACTAGCGGGGACCTCTTAGGGACCGGGGAGCTGTTTTTT.

This clonotype was picked up a small number of times. This rearrangement joins TRBV6-1 to TRBJ2-1, with TRBD2 matching over 7 bases. The trim removed 7 bases at V and 0 bases at J, leaving 12 bases unmatched. In germline, CDR1 is MNHNS, CDR2 SASEGT. The CDR3 is 17 residues long. CDR3: CASIGDPAGHSYNEQFF. In nucleotides, the CDR3 is TGTGCCAGCATAGGGGACCCAGCGGGGCACTCCTACAATGAGCAGTTCTTC.

The chain employs TRBV28 and TRBJ1-1; no clear D. Trimming removed 1 base from V and 4 bases from J, with 7 bases in between. Germline CDR1 reads MDHEN; CDR2 reads SYDVKM. CDR3 length: 13 residues. The CDR3 DNA sequence: TGTGCCAGCAGTTTATTAACTACCACTGAAGCTTTCTTT. Translation: CASSLLTTTEAFF.

CDR3 bases: TGTGCCAGCAGTTACGGGAGCGGCAGAACCCCAGATACGCAGTATTTT. It encodes CASSYGSGRTPDTQYF. The chain is built from TRBV6-8 and TRBJ2-3; a possible D gene is TRBD2 (5 bases). The length of the CDR3 is 16 residues. CDR1 and CDR2 from the germline V gene are MNHGY and SAAAGT. V was trimmed by 2 bases and J by 4 bases, leaving 16 bases between them.

The rearrangement joins TRBV10-3 to TRBJ1-2; tentatively, D is TRBD1 (6 bases). CDR1 and CDR2 (germline): ENHRY, SYGVKD. V dropped 8 bases and J dropped 7 bases, with 11 bases sitting between them. The CDR3 spans 11 residues. The CDR3 reads CAIRKGGGYTF. CDR3 in DNA: TGTGCCATCCGAAAGGGGGGTGGCTACACCTTC.

CDR3 nucleotides: TGTGCCAGTAGTATAGATCGATATGGGGACGGGACAGGTGGAACAGATACGCAGTATTTT. Amino acids: CASSIDRYGDGTGGTDTQYF. The chain links TRBV19 to TRBJ2-3, with 8 positions matching TRBD1. Unmatched junction bases numbered 17, after V lost 0 bases and J lost 3 bases. CDR3 length equals 20 residues. The germline CDR1 and CDR2 sequences are LNHDA and SQIVND (reference sequence).

The J gene is TRBJ2-2, the V gene TRBV27, with 8 bases lining up with TRBD1. CDR1 and CDR2 from the germline V gene are MNHEY and SMNVEV (reference sequence). CDR3 length: 16 amino acids. The V and J ends lost 6 bases and 6 bases, in that order; junction bases with no gene match: 12. In DNA, the CDR3 is TGTGCCAGCAGGCCTTCAGGGGGCCGTTGGTCCGGGGAGCTGTTTTTT. It encodes CASRPSGGRWSGELFF.

The chain recombines TRBV12-3 or TRBV12-4 with TRBJ1-5; D unclear. V lost 6 bases and J lost 7, with 19 bases in between. This CDR3 region has 15 residues. The CDR3 DNA reads TGTGCCAGCAGCCTGTTTAGCGTCCAAAACCAGCCCCAGCATTTT. Protein product: CASSLFSVQNQPQHF.

This clonotype has just a few counts. The gene calls are TRBV6-1 and TRBJ2-7; possible D gene TRBD2, 5 bases. V lost 1 base and J 4 bases, leaving 14 bases between the germline ends. This CDR3 spans 15 amino acids. Germline CDR1 MNHNS, CDR2 SASEGT. CDR3 DNA sequence: TGTGCCAGCAGTGAAGGGCTGAGCGGAGATTACGAGCAGTACGTC. Translated: CASSEGLSGDYEQYV.

The genes are TRBV9 and TRBJ1-1; no reliable D call. Trimming cost V 7 bases and J 5 bases, with 18 bases left between them. This CDR3 is built from 14 residues. CDR1 is SGDLS and CDR2 is YYNGEE in the germline V gene. CDR3 sequence reads: CASSLVRLGTEAFF. CDR3 DNA: TGTGCCAGCTCCCTAGTCCGGTTGGGAACTGAAGCTTTCTTT.

This sequence joins TRBV27 and TRBJ2-3, with TRBD2 matching over 9 bases. Germline-derived CDR1 and CDR2 are MNHEY and SMNVEV (reference sequence). This CDR3 has 19 amino acids. The ends lost 0 bases at V and 0 bases at J; junction bases unmatched: 10. The DNA of the CDR3 is TGTGCCAGCAGTTTATCCGGGGAGGGTAGCGGGGGTAGCACAGATACGCAGTATTTT. It yields the protein CASSLSGEGSGGSTDTQYF.

This clonotype was found many times. This chain connects TRBV27 to TRBJ2-3; unclear D gene. Per germline, CDR1 MNHEY and CDR2 SMNVEV (reference sequence). This CDR3 region has 15 residues. The V gene lost 7 bases and the J gene lost 2 bases, with 16 bases spanning the gap. The CDR3 sequence is CASTLTGRITDTQYF. CDR3 coding DNA: TGTGCCAGCACTCTGACGGGCAGGATCACAGATACGCAGTATTTT.

This clonotype was counted only a few times. The J gene is TRBJ1-1, the V gene TRBV7-9; 7 bases align to TRBD1. This CDR3 has 15 amino acids. Germline trimming cut 4 bases from V and 0 bases from J; bases unmatched to any gene: 5. The germline V gene encodes CDR1 SEHNR and CDR2 FQNEAQ (reference sequence). The CDR3 region has the DNA TGTGCCAGCAGCTCGAACAGGGGTCTGAACACTGAAGCTTTCTTT. This gives the protein CASSSNRGLNTEAFF.

The table lists this clonotype with a few counts. The chain recombines TRBV6-1 with TRBJ1-5; D ambiguous. Trimming left V 2 bases short and J 7 bases short, with 15 bases between. Germline V gene sequence: CDR1 MNHNS, CDR2 SASEGT. The CDR3 extends over 15 amino acids. The DNA of the CDR3 is TGTGCCAGCAGTGAATACACCTCTCTGGGGCAGCCCCAGCATTTT. This sequence encodes CASSEYTSLGQPQHF.

The chain employs TRBV5-5 and TRBJ2-1; D might be TRBD1 or TRBD2, each matching 5 bases. Germline CDR1 is SGHKS and CDR2 is YYEKEE (reference sequence). There are 14 residues in the CDR3. Trimming left V 2 bases short and J 5 bases short, with 11 bases between. DNA for the CDR3: TGTGCCAGCAGCTTTGTGGGACGTGACAATGAGCAGTTCTTC. It yields the protein CASSFVGRDNEQFF.

Here the CDR3 reads CAIEPGQTGDEQFF. CDR3 DNA sequence: TGTGCCATCGAACCAGGACAGACCGGGGATGAGCAGTTCTTC. The chain joins TRBV7-3 to TRBJ2-1, with D possibly TRBD1 on 6 matching bases. The V gene's germline CDR1 is SGHTA and CDR2 FQGTGA. The CDR3 is made up of 14 amino acids. The V and J ends lost 10 bases and 8 bases respectively, with 21 bases between them.

This rearrangement joins TRBV28 to TRBJ2-3; D gene unclear. V was shortened by 5 bases and J by 3 bases, with 12 bases between the two germline ends. The CDR3 length is 14 residues. Germline V gene lookup returns CDR1 MDHEN and CDR2 SYDVKM. The CDR3 is CASSDQRPTDTQYF. The CDR3, as DNA: TGTGCCAGCAGTGACCAGAGGCCGACAGATACGCAGTATTTT.

This rearrangement joins TRBV5-1 to TRBJ2-7; D is perhaps TRBD1 or TRBD2 (5 bases each). V lost 3 bases and J 2 bases, leaving 18 bases between the germline ends. The CDR3 length is 16 residues. The germline CDR1 and CDR2 sequences are SGHRS and YFSETQ. CDR3 amino acids: CASSSRQGESPYEQYF. CDR3 nucleotide sequence: TGCGCCAGCAGCTCTCGTCAGGGAGAGTCGCCCTACGAGCAGTACTTC.

The gene calls are TRBV27 and TRBJ2-7; no reliable D call. There are 15 residues in the CDR3. Per germline, CDR1 MNHEY and CDR2 SMNVEV (reference sequence). Deletions cut 8 bases from V and 4 bases from J, with 21 bases between. The CDR3 loop is CASDPSGLVRYEQYF. In nucleotides, the CDR3 is TGTGCCAGCGACCCTTCCGGCCTTGTTAGATACGAGCAGTACTTC.

The V and J genes are TRBV7-6 and TRBJ2-1; a weak D match, TRBD2 (6 bases). V was pared by 5 bases and J by 4 bases, with 21 bases between. The germline V gene has CDR1 SGHVS and CDR2 FNYEAQ. CDR3 size: 17 residues. CDR3 protein: CASSPQTGDWIYNEQFF. DNA of the CDR3: TGTGCCAGCAGCCCCCAGACGGGGGATTGGATTTACAATGAGCAGTTCTTC.

This sequence joins TRBV7-8 and TRBJ2-5; 12 bases match TRBD2. The germline V gene has CDR1 SGHVS and CDR2 FQNEAQ. The CDR3 runs 15 residues. With V trimmed by 6 bases and J by 1 base, 3 bases remained unmatched. CDR3 DNA: TGTGCCAGCAGTCAACTAGCGGGGGGCCAAGAGACCCAGTACTTC. Translated, it gives CASSQLAGGQETQYF.

This clonotype was counted between two and nine times. The chain recombines TRBV4-3 with TRBJ1-1, with D unclear. Trimming removed 0 bases from V and 2 bases from J, with 10 bases in between. Germline CDR1 and CDR2: LGHNA and YSLEER. The CDR3 length is 15 residues. CDR3 nucleotides: TGCGCCAGCAGCCAAGATATGGTGGGAAACACTGAAGCTTTCTTT. This sequence encodes CASSQDMVGNTEAFF.

V and J are TRBV20-1 and TRBJ2-5; no definite D call. Trimming shortened V by 3 bases and J by 6 bases, and 8 bases separated the two germline ends. This CDR3 region has 11 residues. In germline, CDR1 is DFQATT, CDR2 SNEGSKA (reference sequence). CDR3 nucleotides: TGCAGTGCTAGGGCCTCAAAGACCCAGTACTTC. Its protein is CSARASKTQYF.

This chain connects TRBV5-4 to TRBJ2-4; maybe TRBD1 (6 bases). Germline-derived CDR1 and CDR2 are SGHNT and YYREEE (reference sequence). This CDR3 is 16 amino acids long. Trimming took 5 bases from V and 3 from J, leaving 18 bases between them. The CDR3 DNA reads as TGTGCCAGCAGTTTCGGACAGCAGGGAGACAAAAACATTCAGTACTTC. It specifies CASSFGQQGDKNIQYF.

This clonotype was counted between two and nine times. This chain links TRBV11-2 with TRBJ2-5, with 11 bases fitting TRBD2. Germline values: CDR1 SGHAT, CDR2 FQNNGV. Trimming at V came to 5 bases and at J to 4 bases, leaving 9 bases not matched to a gene. The CDR3 extends over 16 amino acids. The CDR3 loop is CASSDVSGGAGETQYF. The CDR3 nucleotides read TGTGCCAGCAGCGACGTTAGCGGGGGGGCCGGAGAGACCCAGTACTTC.

This clonotype was seen a single time. This chain connects TRBV14 to TRBJ1-6, with no clear D. The CDR3 totals 15 residues. Between the trimmed V and J ends, which lost 6 bases and 3 bases, there was a span of 12 bases. CDR1 is SGHDN, CDR2 FVKESK, per germline. The CDR3 DNA reads TGTGCCAGCAGTCCAAGGGCGGGCTATAATTCACCCCTCCACTTT. Amino acids: CASSPRAGYNSPLHF.

The chain joins TRBV6-1 to TRBJ2-7; 10 bases fit TRBD2. V dropped 0 bases and J dropped 4; count of bases not matched to a gene: 3. Germline V gene data show CDR1 as MNHNS and CDR2 as SASEGT. The CDR3 runs to 15 residues. CDR3 DNA sequence: TGTGCCAGCAGTGAAGCCGGACTAGCGGTATACGAGCAGTACGTC. Translation gives CASSEAGLAVYEQYV.

V usage is TRBV27 and J usage is TRBJ2-3, with unresolved D. The V end lost 3 bases, the J end lost 2 bases, and 12 bases lay between the germline ends. The CDR3 totals 15 residues. The germline V gene encodes CDR1 MNHEY and CDR2 SMNVEV (reference sequence). The DNA for the CDR3 is TGTGCCAGCAGTTTGACCGATTTCCCCACAGATACGCAGTATTTT. Translating gives CASSLTDFPTDTQYF.

About this clonotype itself: A much larger clone differs from this one at a single base, so this may be a read error. V gene TRBV7-4 combines with J gene TRBJ2-5; D is undetermined. Germline assignment: CDR1 SGHVT and CDR2 SQSDAQ. The CDR3 runs 13 residues. The germline V and J ends were trimmed by 5 bases and 5 bases, with 12 bases remaining between them. The CDR3 spells CASSLGSKETQYF. As DNA, the CDR3 is TGTGCCAGCAGCCTGGGGTCCAAGGAGACCCAGTACTTC.